Following are 25 T cell receptor beta chains from one sample sequenced in a study of cytomegalovirus exposure and HLA in healthy donors (dated by TCRdb to 2016 to 2017). The library was produced with the immunoSEQ multiplex PCR assay. The multiplex PCR relied on a mix of 60 forward primers for TCR Vbeta segments and 13 reverse primers for TCR Jbeta segments. TCRdb limited this immuneACCESS table to in-frame rearrangements with V and J called. A share of clones is missing; checked studies link under half to unresolved V genes, and the rest is unexplained. The table for this sample lists over 150,000 clones; 73% of them were counted only once. Approximately 5.6% of the sample is in the top ten clones. Sequenced sample: PBMCs. These receptors came from a woman younger than 30 in good health and CMV-seropositive.

This clone turned up a few times. The chain joins TRBV2 to TRBJ2-2; maybe TRBD2 (5 bases). V dropped 4 bases and J dropped 3 bases, with 6 bases sitting between them. The germline gives CDR1 SNHLY, CDR2 FYNNEI. The CDR3 length is 13 residues. CDR3 nucleotides: TGTGCCAGCAGTGTCGGGGACACCGGGGAGCTGTTTTTT. It translates to CASSVGDTGELFF.

V gene TRBV6-1 combines with J gene TRBJ1-1; the D is unclear. CDR1 and CDR2 from the germline V gene are MNHNS and SASEGT. The CDR3 length is 14 residues. V was clipped by 2 bases and J by 8 bases, with 15 bases between them. The chain's CDR3 is CASSEFETDGEAFF. The CDR3 nucleotides are TGTGCCAGCAGTGAATTCGAGACCGACGGGGAAGCTTTCTTT.

The V gene is TRBV7-9, the J gene TRBJ1-2, with a possible D match to TRBD1 (6 bases). Trimming removed 5 bases at V and 4 bases at J, with 11 bases between. CDR1 is SEHNR, CDR2 FQNEAQ, per germline (reference sequence). The CDR3 totals 13 residues. The CDR3 coding sequence is TGTGCCAGCAGCACCTCGGACAGCTATGGCTACACCTTC. As protein: CASSTSDSYGYTF.

The genes are TRBV21-1 and TRBJ1-6; TRBD1, the table's D call, was not compared with the DNA. TRBV21-1 is noted as a pseudogene. The CDR3 loop spans 15 amino acids. This CDR3 is CASSAVQVPFRPLHF. CDR3 nucleotides: TGTGCCAGCAGCGCAGTACAGGTGCCTTTTAGACCCCTCCACTTT.

The V and J genes are TRBV6-6 and TRBJ2-7; D is uncertain. Germline CDR1 and CDR2: MNHNY and SVGAGI (reference sequence). The CDR3 consists of 14 residues. V was trimmed by 8 bases and J by 0 bases, leaving 14 bases between them. CDR3 residues: CASRRSENSYEQYF. The CDR3 DNA follows: TGTGCCAGCCGACGGAGCGAAAACTCCTACGAGCAGTACTTC.

The CDR3 spells CASSSLGLGVNTGELFF. CDR3 DNA: TGTGCCAGCAGCTCCTTGGGGTTAGGGGTTAACACCGGGGAGCTGTTTTTT. The V call is TRBV7-6, the J call TRBJ2-2; D possibly corresponds to TRBD1 (5 bases). Trimming left V 4 bases short and J 2 bases short, with 17 bases between. Germline V gene sequence: CDR1 SGHVS, CDR2 FNYEAQ. The CDR3 covers 17 residues.

V is TRBV28 and J is TRBJ2-5; 7 bases fit TRBD1. Near its end, the DNA agrees better with TRBJ2-7, so the J call may be wrong. Per germline, CDR1 MDHEN and CDR2 SYDVKM. The CDR3 length is 13 residues. The CDR3 reads CASSDRVPYEQYF. Written as DNA, the CDR3 is TGTGCCAGCAGTGACAGGGTTCCCTACGAGCAGTACTTC.

The chain recombines TRBV9 with TRBJ1-2, with D possibly matching TRBD1 (6 bases). This CDR3 is 13 amino acids long. V was cut by 3 bases and J by 5 bases, with 11 bases left in between. CDR1 SGDLS and CDR2 YYNGEE come from the germline V gene. The CDR3 protein is CASSGTGWYGYTF. The CDR3 nucleotides are TGTGCCAGCAGCGGTACAGGGTGGTATGGCTACACCTTC. The full variable domain, completed using reference TRBV9 and TRBJ1-2, is DSGVTQTPKHLITATGQRVTLRCSPRSGDLSVYWYQQSLDQGLQFLIQYYNGEERAKGNILERFSAQQFPDLHSELNLSSLELGDSALYFCASSGTGWYGYTFGSGTRLTVV.

This clone was seen more than once but under ten times. The chain combines TRBV9 with TRBJ2-7; perhaps TRBD1 as D (5 bases). The CDR3 runs 14 residues. Germline CDR1 is SGDLS and CDR2 is YYNGEE. Trimming pared 0 bases from V and 2 bases from J, leaving 9 bases between. CDR3 sequence reads: CASSVDDRAYEQYF. The CDR3 DNA reads TGTGCCAGCAGCGTAGATGACAGAGCCTACGAGCAGTACTTC.

This chain connects TRBV7-2 to TRBJ2-1; 7 positions agree with TRBD1. V shed 5 bases, J shed 9 bases, and the junction held 10 bases outside the gene matches. CDR3 length: 14 residues. The germline gives CDR1 SGHTA, CDR2 FQGNSA. The CDR3 sequence is CASSRQARGPEQFF. The CDR3 region has the DNA TGTGCCAGCAGCCGGCAGGCAAGGGGGCCTGAGCAGTTCTTC.

DNA for the CDR3: TGTGCCAGCAGCCTCGACCGTAGCGGGGGGGCCTACGAGCAGTACTTC. Translating it yields CASSLDRSGGAYEQYF. This sequence joins TRBV11-2 and TRBJ2-7; 11 positions match TRBD2. The CDR3 length is 16 residues. The germline V gene has CDR1 SGHAT and CDR2 FQNNGV. J lost 2 bases, V lost 5 bases, and 8 bases had no gene match.

The chain combines TRBV4-1 with TRBJ2-7; 7 bases are a match to TRBD1. Germline V CDR1 and CDR2: MGHRA, YSYEKL. The CDR3 has 15 amino acids. V lost 4 bases and J lost 5; bases outside the gene matches: 11. CDR3 amino acids: CASSRTTGKGDEQYF. The CDR3 DNA follows: TGCGCCAGCAGCCGAACGACAGGGAAGGGCGACGAGCAGTACTTC.

V and J are TRBV18 and TRBJ2-7; the match to TRBD1 covers 10 bases. The CDR3 extends over 15 amino acids. The germline V gene encodes CDR1 KGHSH and CDR2 LQKENI. The V and J ends lost 6 bases and 2 bases, in that order; junction bases with no gene match: 7. CDR3 coding DNA: TGTGCCAGCTCCTCGACCGGGACAGGGGCCTACGAGCAGTACTTC. It encodes CASSSTGTGAYEQYF.

This chain joins TRBV7-9 and TRBJ1-1; D is possibly TRBD1 (5 bases). Trimming stripped 1 base from V and 4 bases from J, with 10 bases between. The germline CDR1 and CDR2 sequences are SEHNR and FQNEAQ (reference sequence). The CDR3 totals 14 residues. CDR3 in amino acids: CASSLVGVGTEAFF. CDR3 nucleotide sequence: TGTGCCAGCAGCTTAGTAGGGGTTGGCACTGAAGCTTTCTTT. Using reference TRBV7-9 and TRBJ1-1 for the parts outside the CDR3, the full variable domain is DTGVSQNPRHKITKRGQNVTFRCDPISEHNRLYWYRQTLGQGPEFLTYFQNEAQLEKSRLLSDRFSAERPKGSFSTLEIQRTEQGDSAMYLCASSLVGVGTEAFFGQGTRLTVV.

This clone has only a few counts. The CDR3 is CASSQQNAGYEQYF. The DNA for the CDR3 is TGTGCCAGCAGCCAGCAGAACGCGGGATACGAGCAGTACTTC. This chain uses TRBV6-5 with TRBJ2-7; TRBD2 might be the D (6 bases). Germline V gene lookup returns CDR1 MNHEY and CDR2 SVGAGI. V gave up 6 bases and J gave up 4 bases, with 16 bases separating them. This CDR3 region has 14 residues.

This clone has a single count. The chain links TRBV9 to TRBJ2-5; TRBD2 agrees at 7 bases. Germline CDR1 reads SGDLS; CDR2 reads YYNGEE. V lost 0 bases, J lost 5 bases, and 7 bases stayed unmatched. The CDR3 runs 15 residues. In DNA form, the CDR3 reads TGTGCCAGCAGCGTAGTTGCGGGGGTCGGGGAGACCCAGTACTTC. Protein: CASSVVAGVGETQYF. The whole variable domain, filled in from reference TRBV9 and TRBJ2-5, reads DSGVTQTPKHLITATGQRVTLRCSPRSGDLSVYWYQQSLDQGLQFLIQYYNGEERAKGNILERFSAQQFPDLHSELNLSSLELGDSALYFCASSVVAGVGETQYFGPGTRLLVL.

The J gene is TRBJ1-2, the V gene TRBV9; the match to TRBD1 covers 9 bases. Germline V CDR1 and CDR2: SGDLS, YYNGEE. V shed 3 bases, J shed 3 bases, and the junction held 6 bases outside the gene matches. CDR3 length equals 15 residues. This CDR3 is CASSANRGLDYGYTF. CDR3 DNA: TGTGCCAGCAGCGCCAACAGGGGGCTTGACTATGGCTACACCTTC.

This clone came up once. The chain combines TRBV7-3 with TRBJ1-2; no clear D. The germline gives CDR1 SGHTA, CDR2 FQGTGA. Trimming removed 1 base from V and 1 base from J, with 16 bases in between. The CDR3 covers 17 residues. CDR3 amino acids: CASSLIAASGFNYGYTF. The CDR3 region has the DNA TGTGCCAGCAGCTTAATCGCCGCGAGCGGGTTTAACTATGGCTACACCTTC.

The chain employs TRBV7-8 and TRBJ2-1; 9 bases fit TRBD2. The CDR3 extends over 17 amino acids. CDR1 and CDR2 (germline): SGHVS, FQNEAQ. The V segment lost 4 bases and the J segment 6 bases; nucleotides outside the gene matches: 13. The CDR3 loop reads CASSSWAGGREFNEQFF. DNA of the CDR3: TGTGCCAGCAGCTCCTGGGCGGGGGGGCGTGAGTTCAATGAGCAGTTCTTC.

The chain employs TRBV19 and TRBJ2-7, with a possible D match to TRBD1 (6 bases). The CDR3 extends over 14 amino acids. The V and J ends lost 5 bases and 4 bases respectively, with 15 bases between them. Germline CDR1 is LNHDA and CDR2 is SQIVND (reference sequence). CDR3: CASSLLVGGYEQYF. CDR3 DNA sequence: TGTGCCAGTAGTCTATTGGTAGGGGGATACGAGCAGTACTTC.

The table lists this clone with a few counts. V is TRBV4-1 and J is TRBJ2-6; D may be TRBD2 (6 bases). The CDR3 contains 16 residues. Trimming pared 4 bases from V and 0 bases from J, leaving 10 bases between. The V gene's germline CDR1 is MGHRA and CDR2 YSYEKL. This CDR3 reads CASSRDGGSGANVLTF. CDR3 nucleotide sequence: TGCGCCAGCAGCCGAGACGGGGGCTCTGGGGCCAACGTCCTGACTTTC.

The V call is TRBV7-9, the J call TRBJ2-7; maybe TRBD1 (6 bases). CDR3 length: 12 residues. V shed 6 bases and J shed 3 bases, with 9 bases lying between them. From germline, CDR1 is SEHNR and CDR2 FQNEAQ (reference sequence). Here the CDR3 reads CASSSTGYEQYF. The DNA for the CDR3 is TGTGCCAGCAGTTCGACAGGCTACGAGCAGTACTTC.

This CDR3 is CASSRGQNQPQHF. Here the CDR3 DNA reads TGTGCCAGCAGTCGCGGACAGAATCAGCCCCAGCATTTT. The chain links TRBV27 to TRBJ1-5; a weak D match, TRBD1 (6 bases). This CDR3 has 13 residues. Trimming stripped 5 bases from V and 4 bases from J, with 9 bases between. Germline CDR1 MNHEY, CDR2 SMNVEV (reference sequence).

Concerning this clone itself: Without the conserved terminal phenylalanine or tryptophan, this CDR3 likely stems from a read error. The limits of the CDR3 on the DNA are not certain, so only TCRdb's listed CDR3 is given. This chain uses TRBV4-1 with TRBJ1-4; TRBD1, the table's D call, lacks a check against the DNA. The CDR3 length is 13 residues, termini included. Germline assignment: CDR1 MGHRA and CDR2 YSYEKL. The CDR3 here is CASSQEQGYYLEC.

This clone was seen a handful of times. The chain joins TRBV7-2 to TRBJ2-7; 9 nucleotides align to TRBD1. After removal of 2 bases from V and 3 bases from J, the junction contained 5 bases not matched to a gene. The CDR3 extends over 15 amino acids. Germline CDR1 and CDR2: SGHTA and FQGNSA. CDR3 DNA: TGTGCCAGCAGCTTACGGGGACAGGGTAACTACGAGCAGTACTTC. Protein: CASSLRGQGNYEQYF. Full variable domain (outside the CDR3, taken from reference TRBV7-2 and TRBJ2-7): GAGVSQSPSNKVTEKGKDVELRCDPISGHTALYWYRQSLGQGLEFLIYFQGNSAPDKSGLPSDRFSAERTGGSVSTLTIQRTQQEDSAVYLCASSLRGQGNYEQYFGPGTRLTVT.